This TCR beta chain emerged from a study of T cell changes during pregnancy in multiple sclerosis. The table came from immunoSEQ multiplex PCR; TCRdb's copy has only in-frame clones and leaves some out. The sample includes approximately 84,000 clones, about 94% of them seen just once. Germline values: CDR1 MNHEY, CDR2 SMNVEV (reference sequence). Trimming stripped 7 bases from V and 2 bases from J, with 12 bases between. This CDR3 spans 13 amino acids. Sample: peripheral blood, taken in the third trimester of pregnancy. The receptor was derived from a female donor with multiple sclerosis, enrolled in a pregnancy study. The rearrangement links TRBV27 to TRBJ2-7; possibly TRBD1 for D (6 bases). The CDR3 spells CASKPGHTYEQYF. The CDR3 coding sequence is TGTGCCAGCAAACCGGGACACACCTACGAGCAGTACTTC.